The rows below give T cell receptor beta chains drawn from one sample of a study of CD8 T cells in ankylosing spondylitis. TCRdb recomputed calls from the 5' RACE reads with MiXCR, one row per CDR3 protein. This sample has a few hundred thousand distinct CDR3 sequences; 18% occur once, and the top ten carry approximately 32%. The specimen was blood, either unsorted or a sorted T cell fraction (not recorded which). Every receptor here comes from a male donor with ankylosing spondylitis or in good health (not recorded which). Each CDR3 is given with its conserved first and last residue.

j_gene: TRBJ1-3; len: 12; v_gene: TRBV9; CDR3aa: CASSGSGNTIYF
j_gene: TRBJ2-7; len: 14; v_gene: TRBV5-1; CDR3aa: CASSFTGGTYEQYF
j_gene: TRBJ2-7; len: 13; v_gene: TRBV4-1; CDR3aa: CASSHGTGYEQYF
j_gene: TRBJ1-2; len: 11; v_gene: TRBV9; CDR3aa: CASSEGYGYTF
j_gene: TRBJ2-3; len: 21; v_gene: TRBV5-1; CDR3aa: CASSSHFTSGAGSIPSDTQYF
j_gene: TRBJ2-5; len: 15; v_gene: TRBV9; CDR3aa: CASSVGSGAQETQYF
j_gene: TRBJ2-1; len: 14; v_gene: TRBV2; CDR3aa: CASSDRGGYNEQFF
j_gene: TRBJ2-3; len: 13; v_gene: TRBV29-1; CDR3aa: CSVDGGNEDTQYF
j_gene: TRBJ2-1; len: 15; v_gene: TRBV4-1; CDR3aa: CASSYAGGWNNEQFF
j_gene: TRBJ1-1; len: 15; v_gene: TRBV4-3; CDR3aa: CASSQGREMNTEAFF
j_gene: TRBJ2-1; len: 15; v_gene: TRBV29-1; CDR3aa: CSVEDSGTGKNEQFF
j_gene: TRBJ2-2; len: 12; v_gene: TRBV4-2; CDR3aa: CASSWGAGELFF
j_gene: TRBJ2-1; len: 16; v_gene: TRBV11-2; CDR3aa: CASSLVVVPPHNEQFF
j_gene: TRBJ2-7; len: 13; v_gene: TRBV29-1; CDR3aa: CSAAPGQGYEQYF
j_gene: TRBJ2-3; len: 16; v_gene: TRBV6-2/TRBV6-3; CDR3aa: CASTYFRGRKTDTQYF
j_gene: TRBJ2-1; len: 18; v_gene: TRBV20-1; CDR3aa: CSARVSGRADFSYNEQFF
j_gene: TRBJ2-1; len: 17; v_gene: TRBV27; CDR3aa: CASRPLPGAGDSYEQFF
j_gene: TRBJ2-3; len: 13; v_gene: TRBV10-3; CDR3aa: CAILDRSTDTQYF
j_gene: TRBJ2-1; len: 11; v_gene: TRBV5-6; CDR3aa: CASSLNQGLLF
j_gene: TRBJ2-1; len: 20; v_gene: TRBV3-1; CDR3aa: CASSQDDGENLADSYNEQFF
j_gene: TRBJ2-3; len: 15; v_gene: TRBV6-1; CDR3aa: CASRRDRVITDTQYF
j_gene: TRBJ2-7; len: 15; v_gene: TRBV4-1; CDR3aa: CASSPREGGGYEQYF
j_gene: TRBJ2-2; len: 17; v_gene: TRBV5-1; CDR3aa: CASSPPRVGGYTGELFF
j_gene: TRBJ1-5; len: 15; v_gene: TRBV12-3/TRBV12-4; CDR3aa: CASSPGTDSNQPQHF
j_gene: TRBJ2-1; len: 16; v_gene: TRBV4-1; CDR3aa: CASSQDGIRGANEQFF
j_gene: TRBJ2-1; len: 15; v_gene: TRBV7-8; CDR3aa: CASSFSGADYNEQFF
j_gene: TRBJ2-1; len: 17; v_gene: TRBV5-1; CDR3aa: CASSLSVGLSELYEQFF
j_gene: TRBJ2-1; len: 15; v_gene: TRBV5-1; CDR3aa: CASSPQGAGGWEQFF